These T cell receptor beta chains were read from a single sample in a study of T cell responses to AZD1222 COVID-19 vaccine. Libraries were prepared by immunoSEQ multiplex PCR; TCRdb keeps only in-frame clonotypes and omits some of them. The sample contains 110,000 or so clones, roughly 91% of which appear only once. Sequenced here: peripheral blood, sampled 28 days after the second AZD1222 dose. The receptors originated from an adult who received the AZD1222 COVID-19 vaccine. Both conserved end residues are part of each CDR3.

>TRBV9
CASSLAVSRETQYF
>TRBV4-1
CASSQGGGSNQPQHF
>TRBV7-2
CASSFPTGGTDTQYF
>TRBV19
CASSIDRGLNEQFF
>TRBV6-6
CASSPPPGREGRLDEQFF
>TRBV24-1
CAAGGAAPNQPQHF
>TRBV7-9
CASSFTGAAYGYTF
>TRBV6-5
CASSPLAGDSYEQYF
>TRBV28
CASSLRGAANYGYTF
>TRBV5-1
CASSSVGTSPEEQYF
>TRBV11-3
CASAANSYNEQFF
>TRBV5-1
CASSLGLANYNEQFF
>TRBV6-5
CASSRLADNEQFF
>TRBV28
CATSSPGTAYEQYF
>TRBV6-1
CASSESPGAMNTEAFF
>TRBV9
CASSVADLDYEQYF
>TRBV21-1
CASTKVGASGNTIYF
>TRBV11-3
CASSTGQVETQYF
>TRBV6-5
CASRRTATNTGELFF
>TRBV3-1/TRBV3-2
CASSPAGTALNEKLFF
>TRBV27
CASSSTGIVKYEQYF
>TRBV2
CASSVGFNTEAFF
>TRBV19
CASSTQVYSYEQYF